These 5 T cell receptor beta chains came from one sample sequenced in a study of T cell repertoires in cytomegalovirus infection. TCRdb passed the reads through MiXCR, listing each CDR3 protein once. The data contain about a million distinct CDR3 sequences, 31% of them singletons. These receptors are not linked to any known antigen. This specimen was cultured CD8+ T cells from PBMCs, taken from culture after CMV antigen stimulation. The receptor source for this set is a human donor in good health (CMV status not recorded). Some clones in this sample may be carry-over from other donors' samples.

The gene calls are TRBV7-3 and TRBJ2-5, with D possibly TRBD1 on 6 matching bases. The CDR3 runs to 15 residues. V dropped 4 bases and J dropped 1 base, with 13 bases sitting between them. CDR1 and CDR2 from the germline V gene are SGHTA and FQGTGA. The CDR3 spells CASSSGQSFQETQYF. Written as DNA, the CDR3 is TGTGCCAGCAGCTCTGGACAGTCCTTCCAAGAGACCCAGTACTTC.

This clonotype was recorded a few times. This chain uses TRBV7-6 with TRBJ2-1; D is possibly TRBD2 (5 bases). CDR1 and CDR2 (germline): SGHVS, FNYEAQ. This CDR3 comprises 16 residues. V lost 5 bases, J lost 2 bases, and 16 bases lay in between. The CDR3 DNA reads as TGTGCCAGCAGCCCTCAAGGAGGTCCCGCCTACAATGAGCAGTTCTTC. Protein sequence: CASSPQGGPAYNEQFF.

This clonotype was seen only a few times. The V gene is TRBV5-4, the J gene TRBJ2-5; TRBD1 matches at 8 bases. Germline assignment: CDR1 SGHNT and CDR2 YYREEE (reference sequence). Trimming removed 0 bases from V and 5 bases from J; junction bases left unmatched: 3. The CDR3 has 14 amino acids. CDR3 in amino acids: CASSLADRAETQYF. CDR3 bases: TGTGCCAGCAGCTTGGCGGACAGGGCGGAGACCCAGTACTTC.

V is TRBV19 and J is TRBJ1-6; D might be TRBD1 (6 bases). The CDR3 has 12 amino acids. Germline V lookup: CDR1 LNHDA, CDR2 SQIVND (reference sequence). The V end was cut by 5 bases, the J end by 12 bases, with 11 bases between. CDR3 region: CASSPGGGPLHF. CDR3 sequence (DNA): TGTGCCAGTAGTCCCGGGGGCGGACCCCTCCACTTT.

The chain combines TRBV7-2 with TRBJ2-7, with TRBD2 as a possible D gene (5 bases). The CDR3 spans 15 residues. Germline assignment: CDR1 SGHTA and CDR2 FQGNSA. V lost 1 base to trimming and J lost 3 bases, with 13 bases between them. In DNA form, the CDR3 reads TGTGCCAGCAGCTTAGAGGGAGCCAGGAACTACGAGCAGTACGTC. Protein: CASSLEGARNYEQYV.